These 25 T cell receptor beta chains share one sample of origin, sequenced in a study of T cell repertoires in cytomegalovirus infection (dated by TCRdb to about 2019). Sequencing relied on an Illumina HiSeq 1500. TCRdb applied fastp at Q25 and MiXCR to the public reads, then kept only in-frame beta chains. Duplicate CDR3 protein sequences are folded into a single record with the most common DNA and genes. This sample is represented by hundreds of thousands of distinct CDR3 sequences; approximately 25% of them were singletons. 8% of the sample comes from the top ten. The sample taken for sequencing was CD8+ T cells from PBMCs. Every receptor here comes from a human donor in good health (CMV status not recorded). Some clones in this sample may be carry-over from other donors' samples.

The chain uses TRBV2 and TRBJ2-3; no definite D call. V lost 8 bases and J 4 bases, leaving 10 bases between the germline ends. The germline V gene has CDR1 SNHLY and CDR2 FYNNEI. This CDR3 spans 12 amino acids. The CDR3 DNA reads TGTGCCAGCCCCGAAGCCCCAGATACGCAGTATTTT. It codes for CASPEAPDTQYF.

The rearrangement links TRBV2 to TRBJ1-2; D is possibly TRBD1 (6 bases). CDR3 size: 13 residues. The V gene's germline CDR1 is SNHLY and CDR2 FYNNEI. CDR3 residues: CASGIGGPLRYTF. The CDR3 nucleotides are TGTGCTAGCGGAATAGGGGGTCCCTTACGCTACACCTTC.

This clonotype has at least ten counts. The chain joins TRBV7-2 to TRBJ1-3; D is uncertain. CDR1 is SGHTA and CDR2 is FQGNSA in the germline V gene. Trimming cost V 5 bases and J 1 base, with 12 bases left between them. CDR3 length equals 15 residues. CDR3 in amino acids: CASSRRTGSGNTIYF. CDR3 sequence (DNA): TGTGCCAGCAGCCGACGAACCGGATCTGGAAACACCATATATTTT.

This clonotype was found many times. The chain uses TRBV7-9 and TRBJ2-3, with 11 bases matching TRBD2. The CDR3 totals 16 residues. Germline V gene lookup returns CDR1 SEHNR and CDR2 FQNEAQ (reference sequence). The ends lost 5 bases at V and 6 bases at J; junction bases unmatched: 10. CDR3 protein: CASSLPPSGGPDTQYF. CDR3 DNA sequence: TGTGCCAGCAGCCTCCCACCTAGCGGGGGGCCCGATACGCAGTATTTT.

The chain has TRBV15 and TRBJ2-7; 7 positions agree with TRBD1. Germline CDR1 reads LNHNV; CDR2 reads YYDKDF (reference sequence). The CDR3 extends over 15 amino acids. Losses at the gene ends were 3 bases for V and 0 bases for J; bases not matched to a gene: 5. The CDR3 region is CATSSQGQSSYEQYF. The CDR3 nucleotides are TGTGCCACCAGCAGTCAGGGACAGAGCTCCTACGAGCAGTACTTC.

The J gene is TRBJ2-7, the V gene TRBV28; TRBD1 aligns across 9 bases. The J segment lost 3 bases and the V segment lost 6 bases, leaving 9 bases of the junction unmatched. In germline, CDR1 is MDHEN, CDR2 SYDVKM. The CDR3 runs to 15 residues. CDR3 coding DNA: TGTGCCAGCAGGACGGGGACAGGGCCCTACTACGAGCAGTACGTC. This gives the protein CASRTGTGPYYEQYV.

This clonotype occurred a few times. V is TRBV19 and J is TRBJ1-5, with a possible D match to TRBD1 (5 bases). Germline loops: CDR1 LNHDA, CDR2 SQIVND (reference sequence). The CDR3 contains 15 residues. V shed 8 bases and J shed 1 base, with 15 bases lying between them. The CDR3 nucleotides are TGTGCCAGTGGGGGGACCGCCAGAAGCAATCAGCCCCAGCATTTT. Its translation: CASGGTARSNQPQHF.

This clonotype showed up just a few times. The chain combines TRBV14 with TRBJ1-2, with D perhaps TRBD1 (5 bases). This CDR3 region has 14 residues. With 3 bases removed from V and 4 bases from J, the gap between germline ends came to 12 bases. Germline lookup yields CDR1 SGHDN and CDR2 FVKESK. The CDR3: CASSHRVGGYGYTF. CDR3 DNA: TGTGCCAGCAGCCACAGGGTCGGAGGCTATGGCTACACCTTC.

This clonotype was counted many times. V is TRBV7-2 and J is TRBJ2-1; the D is unclear. V gave up 5 bases and J gave up 5 bases, with 7 bases separating them. CDR1 SGHTA and CDR2 FQGNSA come from the germline V gene. This CDR3 is built from 12 residues. The CDR3 sequence is CASSDTNNEQFF. CDR3 coding DNA: TGTGCCAGCAGCGATACTAACAATGAGCAGTTCTTC.

This clonotype was picked up many times. At one of its ends the junction is not consistent with the germline gene, which may arise from a read error. The chain joins TRBV7-7 to TRBJ2-5, with D hard to call. The length of the CDR3 is 15 residues. The V gene's germline CDR1 is SSHAT and CDR2 FNYEAQ (reference sequence). The CDR3 is CASSLGTIPQETQYF. CDR3 coding DNA: TGTGCTAGCAGCTTAGGAACGATCCCACAAGAGACCCAGTACTTC.

This clonotype showed up many times. The genes are TRBV7-6 and TRBJ1-1; the D gene is possibly TRBD1 (5 bases). Germline V lookup: CDR1 SGHVS, CDR2 FNYEAQ. V was cut by 3 bases and J by 3 bases, with 14 bases left in between. The CDR3 loop spans 15 amino acids. The CDR3 spells CASSLRQGEDTEAFF. The CDR3, as DNA: TGTGCCAGCAGCTTGCGGCAGGGAGAGGACACTGAAGCTTTCTTT.

This clonotype was found a few times. V gene TRBV6-5 combines with J gene TRBJ2-3; 9 positions match TRBD1. There are 18 residues in the CDR3. Germline loops: CDR1 MNHEY, CDR2 SVGAGI. The V segment lost 1 base and the J segment 6 bases; nucleotides outside the gene matches: 14. Here the CDR3 DNA reads TGTGCCAGCAGTTACTTCCCAACCCCGGGACAGGGACGCGATACGCAGTATTTT. Translating it yields CASSYFPTPGQGRDTQYF.

The table lists this clonotype with a count of one. CDR3 region: CSARQGAWEQYV. DNA of the CDR3: TGCAGTGCTAGACAGGGGGCGTGGGAGCAGTACGTC. V usage is TRBV20-1 and J usage is TRBJ2-7; TRBD1 matches at 8 bases. Germline V gene data show CDR1 as DFQATT and CDR2 as SNEGSKA (reference sequence). The length of the CDR3 is 12 residues. Trimming at V came to 2 bases and at J to 7 bases, leaving 4 bases not matched to a gene.

This clonotype was seen many times. This chain joins TRBV7-8 and TRBJ2-2, with D uncertain. The CDR3 contains 15 residues. Germline V gene lookup returns CDR1 SGHVS and CDR2 FQNEAQ. V lost 1 base to trimming and J lost 5 bases, with 11 bases between them. In nucleotides, the CDR3 is TGTGCCAGCAGCTTAGAACGGGCGAGGACCGGGGAGCTGTTTTTT. It is translated as CASSLERARTGELFF.

The V and J genes are TRBV9 and TRBJ2-1; D is undetermined. The germline CDR1 and CDR2 sequences are SGDLS and YYNGEE. The CDR3 length is 12 residues. The V end was cut by 0 bases, the J end by 10 bases, with 8 bases between. The CDR3: CASSVEDGEQFF. In DNA, the CDR3 is TGTGCCAGCAGCGTAGAGGACGGGGAGCAGTTCTTC.

The chain recombines TRBV4-2 with TRBJ2-1, with 7 bases that match TRBD2. The germline CDR1 and CDR2 sequences are LGHNA and YNFKEQ. This CDR3 comprises 16 residues. Germline trimming cut 0 bases from V and 7 bases from J; bases unmatched to any gene: 9. The DNA of the CDR3 is TGTGCCAGCAGCCAAGAGTCAGCGGGGAGCCCTAATGAGCAGTTCTTC. As protein: CASSQESAGSPNEQFF.

This clonotype occurred many times. The CDR3 DNA follows: TGTGCCAGCACCCGAGCGGGGGGGCTCTACAATGAGCAGTTCTTC. Protein product: CASTRAGGLYNEQFF. V is TRBV7-9 and J is TRBJ2-1; 10 bases fit TRBD2. The CDR3 runs to 15 residues. Germline CDR1 and CDR2: SEHNR and FQNEAQ (reference sequence). Germline trimming cut 7 bases from V and 3 bases from J; bases unmatched to any gene: 6.

The chain uses TRBV5-8 and TRBJ1-1; D gene unclear. CDR3 length: 14 amino acids. CDR1 is SGHTS, CDR2 YDEGEE, per germline. The V and J ends lost 7 bases and 6 bases respectively, with 19 bases between them. The CDR3 loop reads CASAASWVGAEAFF. In DNA form, the CDR3 reads TGTGCCAGCGCCGCGTCTTGGGTTGGTGCTGAAGCTTTCTTT.

The gene calls are TRBV12-3 or TRBV12-4 and TRBJ2-3, with D possibly being TRBD2 (6 bases). V was pared by 7 bases and J by 2 bases, with 16 bases between. The CDR3 has 15 amino acids. CDR3 sequence: CASNPAGSLTDTQYF. CDR3 sequence (DNA): TGTGCCAGCAATCCAGCGGGCAGCCTCACAGATACGCAGTATTTT.

The V call is TRBV19, the J call TRBJ2-1; D assignment may be TRBD1 or TRBD2 (6 bases each). The CDR3 totals 14 residues. Germline assignment: CDR1 LNHDA and CDR2 SQIVND (reference sequence). Trimming removed 4 bases from V and 2 bases from J, with 9 bases in between. CDR3 coding DNA: TGTGCCAGTAGTACTGGGGGGCCCTACAATGAGCAGTTCTTC. This codes for CASSTGGPYNEQFF. Using reference TRBV19 and TRBJ2-1 for the parts outside the CDR3, the full variable domain is DGGITQSPKYLFRKEGQNVTLSCEQNLNHDAMYWYRQDPGQGLRLIYYSQIVNDFQKGDIAEGYSVSREKKESFPLTVTSAQKNPTAFYLCASSTGGPYNEQFFGPGTRLTVL.

This clonotype was seen many times. This sequence joins TRBV7-9 and TRBJ2-1; D may be TRBD1 (6 bases). The CDR3 consists of 15 residues. The V end was cut by 3 bases, the J end by 4 bases, with 13 bases between. CDR1 and CDR2 (germline): SEHNR, FQNEAQ (reference sequence). The CDR3 DNA reads as TGTGCCAGCAGCTTCCGGGACACTCCATACAATGAGCAGTTCTTC. Amino acids: CASSFRDTPYNEQFF.

This clonotype was observed a handful of times. This sequence joins TRBV6-2 or TRBV6-3 and TRBJ2-7; D is unclear. Germline V gives CDR1 MNHEY, CDR2 SVGEGT. Trimming took 4 bases from V and 7 from J, leaving 14 bases between them. CDR3 size: 13 residues. This CDR3 reads CASSFILGREQYV. The CDR3 region has the DNA TGTGCCAGCAGTTTCATCCTCGGCAGAGAGCAGTACGTC.

The chain recombines TRBV29-1 with TRBJ1-1, with D perhaps matching TRBD1 (5 bases). The germline V and J ends were trimmed by 5 bases and 4 bases, with 11 bases remaining between them. CDR3 length: 12 amino acids. CDR1 is SQVTM and CDR2 is ANQGSEA in the germline V gene. CDR3 amino acids: CSVPAGGTEAFF. The CDR3 DNA sequence: TGCAGCGTTCCGGCCGGGGGCACTGAAGCTTTCTTT.

This chain links TRBV27 with TRBJ2-7, with D tentatively TRBD2 (5 bases). Trimming shortened V by 2 bases and J by 5 bases, and 16 bases separated the two germline ends. CDR1 is MNHEY, CDR2 SMNVEV, per germline (reference sequence). The CDR3 is 15 residues long. CDR3 region: CASSLGASGYDEQYF. CDR3 nucleotides: TGTGCCAGCAGTTTAGGTGCTTCGGGGTACGACGAGCAGTACTTC.

This clonotype turned up a few times. The chain combines TRBV24-1 with TRBJ2-1, with D perhaps TRBD2 (7 bases). The V gene lost 5 bases and the J gene lost 10 bases, with 14 bases spanning the gap. The CDR3 extends over 13 amino acids. Germline V gives CDR1 KGHDR, CDR2 SFDVKD. The CDR3 bases are TGTGCCACCAGTGGAGGGGGGGCAGGGGAGCAGTTCTTC. This sequence encodes CATSGGGAGEQFF.